This section outlines one T cell receptor (beta chain) sequence together with its context. The antigen is not known. No patient escaped relapse after autologous stem cell transplantation, and brentuximab vedotin exposure varied. Classification of best responses gave complete response, partial response or progressive disease. These data are taken from a study of PD-1 blockade in classical Hodgkin lymphoma. Study-wide results and caveats: Whereas CD4+ TCR diversity had risen significantly by C4D1, CD8+ TCR diversity had not. Patients starting nivolumab under 1 year after ASCT were excluded.

The assay was immunoSEQ multiplex PCR, and TCRdb's table has in-frame clones only and misses some. The data contain 40,000 to 50,000 clones, approximately 86% of them singletons. The CDR3 spans 12 residues. CDR1 and CDR2 from the germline V gene are MDHEN and SYDVKM. The trim removed 5 bases at V and 7 bases at J, leaving 4 bases unmatched. The TCR was taken from a human donor with classical Hodgkin lymphoma. V usage is TRBV28 and J usage is TRBJ1-2, with 7 bases aligning to TRBD1. This material consisted of peripheral blood mononuclear cells (PBMCs), taken before the second cycle of nivolumab. CDR3 sequence: CASSSDRVGYTF. The DNA of the CDR3 is TGTGCCAGCAGTAGCGACAGGGTTGGCTACACCTTC.